A single sample gave rise to the 16 T cell receptor beta chains below, sequenced in a study of PD-L1 blockade in urothelial cancer. The protocol was immunoSEQ multiplex PCR, while the TCRdb copy is restricted to in-frame clones and leaves out a portion. Of 85,000 to 130,000 clones listed, about 90% are singletons. The sample consisted of PBMCs, taken around atezolizumab (anti-PD-L1) treatment. The receptors originated from a woman of 80 years or more with urothelial cancer.

The table lists this clone with a count of one. The V and J genes are TRBV19 and TRBJ1-5; D is possibly TRBD1 (6 bases). V lost 6 bases and J 6 bases, leaving 15 bases between the germline ends. CDR3 size: 14 residues. Germline-derived CDR1 and CDR2 are LNHDA and SQIVND (reference sequence). CDR3 DNA: TGTGCCAGTAGGATCCCAGGGGACACTCAGCCCCAGCATTTT. This gives the protein CASRIPGDTQPQHF.

The V and J genes are TRBV27 and TRBJ1-4, with 7 bases matching TRBD1. The J segment lost 0 bases and the V segment lost 5 bases, leaving 12 bases of the junction unmatched. The CDR3 loop spans 18 amino acids. CDR1 MNHEY and CDR2 SMNVEV come from the germline V gene (reference sequence). CDR3 coding DNA: TGTGCCAGCAGTCGGAACAGGGGCCCTGTTGCAACTAATGAAAAACTGTTTTTT. Protein product: CASSRNRGPVATNEKLFF.

The chain carries TRBV5-5 and TRBJ2-7; D gene unclear. The CDR3 runs 14 residues. Trimming stripped 5 bases from V and 7 bases from J, with 19 bases between. Germline V gene data show CDR1 as SGHKS and CDR2 as YYEKEE (reference sequence). CDR3: CASRTPAGDYEQYF. The DNA of the CDR3 is TGTGCCAGCAGGACCCCGGCTGGAGATTATGAGCAGTACTTC.

A single count supports this clone. The CDR3 is CATSGTGKIRAFF. The CDR3 DNA reads TGTGCCACCAGCGGGACAGGGAAAATCAGAGCTTTCTTT. The rearrangement joins TRBV19 to TRBJ1-1, with TRBD1 identical over 9 bases. Germline CDR1 LNHDA, CDR2 SQIVND (reference sequence). The CDR3 sequence is 13 residues long. The J segment lost 10 bases and the V segment lost 10 bases, leaving 13 bases of the junction unmatched.

The chain joins TRBV29-1 to TRBJ1-2; D is possibly TRBD1 (6 bases). Trimming took off 2 bases at V and 4 bases at J, with 11 bases between the two ends. CDR1 is SQVTM, CDR2 ANQGSEA, per germline. This CDR3 comprises 13 residues. The CDR3, as DNA: TGCAGCGTTGAAAAGACAGGCTCCTATGGCTACACCTTC. Its protein product is CSVEKTGSYGYTF.

The gene calls are TRBV4-1 and TRBJ2-1, with TRBD2 identical over 11 bases. The CDR3 covers 15 residues. Germline loops: CDR1 MGHRA, CDR2 YSYEKL. With 4 bases clipped from V and 12 bases from J, the junction kept 11 bases outside the gene matches. CDR3 loop: CASSLELAGVDLQFF. In DNA, the CDR3 is TGCGCCAGCAGCCTGGAACTAGCGGGAGTTGATTTGCAGTTCTTC.

This chain links TRBV18 with TRBJ2-2; D unresolved. Germline lookup yields CDR1 KGHSH and CDR2 LQKENI. The CDR3 consists of 14 residues. The V and J ends lost 3 bases and 4 bases respectively, with 9 bases between them. The CDR3 is CASSPLRPTGELFF. CDR3 coding DNA: TGTGCCAGCTCACCTCTCCGTCCCACCGGGGAGCTGTTTTTT.

V gene TRBV7-8 combines with J gene TRBJ1-1, with 8 bases aligning to TRBD1. Trimming took 2 bases from V and 1 from J; bases not matched to a gene: 6. Germline V gene sequence: CDR1 SGHVS, CDR2 FQNEAQ. This CDR3 is built from 16 residues. The DNA for the CDR3 is TGTGCCAGCAGCTTAAAGACAGGGGTTACGAACACTGAAGCTTTCTTT. This codes for CASSLKTGVTNTEAFF.

The chain links TRBV27 to TRBJ1-5, with D tentatively TRBD1 (5 bases). Germline CDR1 MNHEY, CDR2 SMNVEV (reference sequence). Trimming took off 8 bases at V and 0 bases at J, with 14 bases between the two ends. CDR3 length: 15 residues. The CDR3 is CASGGGSHSNQPQHF. The CDR3 DNA reads as TGTGCCAGCGGGGGGGGGTCTCATAGCAATCAGCCCCAGCATTTT.

This clone was seen once. The chain employs TRBV28 and TRBJ2-7; 8 bases line up with TRBD2. Looked up from germline, CDR1 is MDHEN and CDR2 is SYDVKM. V lost 10 bases and J lost 3; bases outside the gene matches: 8. CDR3 length: 13 amino acids. CDR3: CATGGGRGYEQYF. The CDR3 nucleotides are TGTGCCACCGGGGGGGGGAGAGGCTACGAGCAGTACTTC. Combining the CDR3 with reference TRBV28 and TRBJ2-7 gives the whole variable domain DVKVTQSSRYLVKRTGEKVFLECVQDMDHENMFWYRQDPGLGLRLIYFSYDVKMKEKGDIPEGYSVSREKKERFSLILESASTNQTSMYLCATGGGRGYEQYFGPGTRLTVT.

The V call is TRBV5-8, the J call TRBJ2-5, with 9 nucleotides matching TRBD2. The length of the CDR3 is 14 residues. The trim removed 3 bases at V and 4 bases at J, leaving 4 bases unmatched. Germline V lookup: CDR1 SGHTS, CDR2 YDEGEE. The CDR3 DNA follows: TGTGCCAGCAGCTCAAGCGGGAGGACAGAGACCCAGTACTTC. Encoded protein: CASSSSGRTETQYF.

The V and J genes are TRBV19 and TRBJ2-3; TRBD1 is a possible D gene (6 bases). Germline V gives CDR1 LNHDA, CDR2 SQIVND (reference sequence). V was clipped by 3 bases and J by 4 bases, with 14 bases between them. This CDR3 region has 15 residues. CDR3 residues: CASSIMGAKADTQYF. In DNA, the CDR3 is TGTGCCAGTAGTATTATGGGGGCTAAGGCAGATACGCAGTATTTT.

This chain connects TRBV19 to TRBJ2-2; 7 bases fit TRBD2. CDR1 is LNHDA and CDR2 is SQIVND in the germline V gene (reference sequence). V was clipped by 3 bases and J by 7 bases; unmatched bases: 11. This CDR3 spans 16 amino acids. CDR3 amino acids: CASSIGRGLSGGELFF. The CDR3 DNA sequence: TGTGCCAGTAGTATTGGGAGGGGCCTCTCGGGCGGGGAGCTGTTTTTT.

The chain employs TRBV5-6 and TRBJ2-7; D unclear. The CDR3 is 14 amino acids. Germline V gene sequence: CDR1 SGHDT, CDR2 YYEEEE. The ends were cut back, 4 bases at V and 3 bases at J, with 14 bases in the middle. CDR3 sequence: CASSLDASGYEQYF. CDR3 sequence (DNA): TGTGCCAGCAGCCTGGACGCCTCCGGCTACGAGCAGTACTTC.

The V and J genes are TRBV9 and TRBJ1-5, with D possibly TRBD1 on 6 matching bases. This CDR3 has 15 amino acids. The germline gives CDR1 SGDLS, CDR2 YYNGEE. Trimming took off 0 bases at V and 4 bases at J, with 11 bases between the two ends. The CDR3 sequence: CASSVGGGRNQPQHF. The DNA of the CDR3 is TGTGCCAGCAGCGTAGGAGGGGGAAGGAATCAGCCCCAGCATTTT.

This sequence joins TRBV28 and TRBJ1-1; 7 bases fit TRBD1. The CDR3 spans 15 residues. CDR1 and CDR2 (germline): MDHEN, SYDVKM. The V segment lost 6 bases and the J segment 4 bases; nucleotides outside the gene matches: 11. In DNA, the CDR3 is TGTGCCAGCAGGGCCCCAGGGGGTTTGATCACTGAAGCTTTCTTT. This gives the protein CASRAPGGLITEAFF.